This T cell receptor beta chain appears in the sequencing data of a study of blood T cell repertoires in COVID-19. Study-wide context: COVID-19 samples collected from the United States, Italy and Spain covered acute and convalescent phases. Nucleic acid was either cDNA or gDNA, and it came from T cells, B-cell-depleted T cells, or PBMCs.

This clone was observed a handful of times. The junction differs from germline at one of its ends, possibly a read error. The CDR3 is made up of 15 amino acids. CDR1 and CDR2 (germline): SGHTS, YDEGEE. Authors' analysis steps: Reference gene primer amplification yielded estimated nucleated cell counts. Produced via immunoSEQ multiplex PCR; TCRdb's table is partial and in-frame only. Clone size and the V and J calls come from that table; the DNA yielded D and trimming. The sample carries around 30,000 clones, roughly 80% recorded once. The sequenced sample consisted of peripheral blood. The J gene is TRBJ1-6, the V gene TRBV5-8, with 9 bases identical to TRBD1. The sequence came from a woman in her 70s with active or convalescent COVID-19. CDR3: CASSWDRVDKSPLHF. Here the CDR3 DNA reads TGTGCCAGCAGCTGGGACAGGGTCGATAAGTCACCCCTCCACTTT.